This T cell receptor (beta chain) was sequenced in a study of T cell responses to AZD1222 COVID-19 vaccine. Study-level results: The donor group comprised mostly white British people and more females; the analysis possibly underestimated clonal diversity.

Comments on this clone: Its target is unknown.

V lost 3 bases and J lost 2; bases outside the gene matches: 6. The CDR3 covers 16 residues. The germline V gene has CDR1 KGHDR and CDR2 SFDVKD. Measured with immunoSEQ multiplex PCR; TCRdb has only the in-frame clones, and not every one. Here the sample spans 120,000 or so clones, about 90% being singletons. This clonotype was obtained from an adult in good health. This chain links TRBV24-1 with TRBJ2-3; 8 bases agree with TRBD1. This material consisted of peripheral blood, taken on day 0 of AZD1222 vaccination. Written as DNA, the CDR3 is TGTGCCACCAGTGATCCCCGGGACAGGACCACAGATACGCAGTATTTT. Its protein is CATSDPRDRTTDTQYF.